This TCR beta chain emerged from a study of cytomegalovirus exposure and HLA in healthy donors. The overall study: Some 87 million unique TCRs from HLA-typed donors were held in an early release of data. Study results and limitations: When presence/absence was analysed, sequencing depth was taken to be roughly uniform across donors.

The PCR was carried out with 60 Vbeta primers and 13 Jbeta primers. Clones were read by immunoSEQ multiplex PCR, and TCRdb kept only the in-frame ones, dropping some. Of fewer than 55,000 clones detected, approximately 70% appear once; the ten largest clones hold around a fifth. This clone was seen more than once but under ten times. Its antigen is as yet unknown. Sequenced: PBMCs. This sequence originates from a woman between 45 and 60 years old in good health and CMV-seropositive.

CDR3 region: CASSPHSETQYF. CDR3 sequence (DNA): TGTGCCAGCAGCCCTCACTCAGAGACCCAGTACTTC. The V call is TRBV5-4, the J call TRBJ2-5, with D unclear. There are 12 residues in the CDR3. V gave up 4 bases and J gave up 4 bases, with 8 bases separating them. From germline, CDR1 is SGHNT and CDR2 YYREEE (reference sequence).